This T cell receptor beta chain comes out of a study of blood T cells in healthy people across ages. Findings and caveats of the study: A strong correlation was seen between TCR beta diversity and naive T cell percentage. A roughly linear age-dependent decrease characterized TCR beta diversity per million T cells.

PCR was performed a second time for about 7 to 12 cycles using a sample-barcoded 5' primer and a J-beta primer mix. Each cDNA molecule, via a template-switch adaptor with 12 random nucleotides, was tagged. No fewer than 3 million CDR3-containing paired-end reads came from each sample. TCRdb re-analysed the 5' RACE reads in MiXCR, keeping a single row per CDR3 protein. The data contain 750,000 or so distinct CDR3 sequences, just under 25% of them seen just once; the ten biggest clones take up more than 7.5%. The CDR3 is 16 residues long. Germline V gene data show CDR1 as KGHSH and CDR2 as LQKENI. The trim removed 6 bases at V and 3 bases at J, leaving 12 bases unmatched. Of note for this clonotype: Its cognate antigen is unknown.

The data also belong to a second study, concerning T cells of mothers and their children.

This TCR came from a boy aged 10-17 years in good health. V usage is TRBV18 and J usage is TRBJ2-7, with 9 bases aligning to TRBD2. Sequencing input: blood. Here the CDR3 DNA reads TGTGCCAGCTCGCCTAGCGGGACCGTCCGGGGCTACGAGCAGTACTTC. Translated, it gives CASSPSGTVRGYEQYF.